The present TCR beta chain was sequenced within a study of identical twins. One entry per CDR3 protein, called by TCRdb with MiXCR from the 5' RACE reads. The sample has 470,000 or so distinct CDR3 sequences, 20% to 30% seen once. This clonotype was seen a few times. These data were also filed under a second study, of T cells expressing NK-cell markers.

The sample comprised CD4+ T cells sorted from blood. The TCR comes from a woman younger than 35 in good health.

The CDR3 loop is CASSPVRQAEQYF. DNA for the CDR3: TGTGCCAGCAGCCCCGTTCGACAGGCCGAGCAGTACTTC. V gene TRBV5-5 combines with J gene TRBJ2-7, with a possible D match to TRBD1 (6 bases). Germline lookup yields CDR1 SGHKS and CDR2 YYEKEE (reference sequence). The CDR3 extends over 13 amino acids. The germline V and J ends were trimmed by 4 bases and 6 bases, with 14 bases remaining between them.